The 25 T cell receptor beta chains reported below all come from one sample, sequenced in a study of T cell responses to AZD1222 COVID-19 vaccine. TCRdb keeps only in-frame clones here, not all; method: immunoSEQ multiplex PCR. The sample records over 150,000 clones, roughly 92% being singletons. Here the sequenced sample was peripheral blood, taken on day 0 of AZD1222 vaccination. These receptors all come from an adult in good health.

The rearrangement uses TRBV5-5 and TRBJ2-1; 12 bases line up with TRBD2. Germline V gene sequence: CDR1 SGHKS, CDR2 YYEKEE (reference sequence). The CDR3 extends over 13 amino acids. J lost 8 bases, V lost 7 bases, and 4 bases had no gene match. CDR3 DNA: TGTGCCAGCTTACTAGCGGGAGGTCATGAGCAGTTCTTC. Translating it yields CASLLAGGHEQFF.

CDR3 DNA sequence: TGTGCCAGCAGTGAGTGGGATTGGGGGACCGTGGAAGCTTTCTTT. This sequence encodes CASSEWDWGTVEAFF. V gene TRBV2 combines with J gene TRBJ1-1, with a tentative D call TRBD1 (5 bases). V was pared by 3 bases and J by 8 bases, with 19 bases between. From germline, CDR1 is SNHLY and CDR2 FYNNEI. The CDR3 spans 15 residues.

This chain connects TRBV7-2 to TRBJ2-1; a possible D gene is TRBD2 (6 bases). The CDR3 runs to 14 residues. The ends were cut back, 6 bases at V and 4 bases at J, with 13 bases in the middle. Germline CDR1 is SGHTA and CDR2 is FQGNSA. The CDR3 loop reads CASSRDSTYNEQFF. In DNA form, the CDR3 reads TGTGCCAGCAGTAGGGACTCGACATACAATGAGCAGTTCTTC. Together with reference TRBV7-2 and TRBJ2-1, the CDR3 gives the full variable domain: GAGVSQSPSNKVTEKGKDVELRCDPISGHTALYWYRQSLGQGLEFLIYFQGNSAPDKSGLPSDRFSAERTGGSVSTLTIQRTQQEDSAVYLCASSRDSTYNEQFFGPGTRLTVL.

This clone was observed a few times. The chain links TRBV3-1 (or the pseudogene TRBV3-2) to TRBJ1-1, with D hard to call. V was trimmed by 7 bases and J by 7 bases, leaving 19 bases between them. The CDR3 runs to 14 residues. CDR1 and CDR2 from the germline V gene are LGHDT and YNNKEL (reference sequence). CDR3 coding DNA: TGTGCCAGCACCGCGGGTAGAGGGAGGAATGAAGCTTTCTTT. This translates into CASTAGRGRNEAFF.

The chain combines TRBV5-1 with TRBJ1-4; tentatively, D is TRBD1 (6 bases). Germline CDR1 and CDR2: SGHRS and YFSETQ. The CDR3 sequence is 16 residues long. The V and J ends lost 0 bases and 4 bases respectively, with 13 bases between them. This CDR3 reads CASSLGQGLLNEKLFF. CDR3 bases: TGCGCCAGCAGCTTGGGCCAGGGGCTTCTTAATGAAAAACTGTTTTTT.

The chain couples TRBV7-9 to TRBJ1-4; D is uncertain. Trimming removed 4 bases at V and 4 bases at J, with 22 bases between. CDR1 SEHNR and CDR2 FQNEAQ come from the germline V gene (reference sequence). This CDR3 has 18 residues. CDR3 sequence reads: CASSSPRQGRANNEKLFF. As DNA, the CDR3 is TGTGCCAGCAGCTCACCAAGACAAGGGAGGGCGAATAATGAAAAACTGTTTTTT.

V usage is TRBV18 and J usage is TRBJ1-6; possibly TRBD1 for D (5 bases). The CDR3 runs 14 residues. Germline V gene sequence: CDR1 KGHSH, CDR2 LQKENI. The germline V and J ends were trimmed by 3 bases and 11 bases, with 14 bases remaining between them. The CDR3 here is CASSPPGPSAPLHF. In nucleotides, the CDR3 is TGTGCCAGCTCACCCCCGGGACCCAGTGCACCCCTCCACTTT.

The genes are TRBV19 and TRBJ1-1; 7 nucleotides match TRBD1. In germline, CDR1 is LNHDA, CDR2 SQIVND (reference sequence). The CDR3 is 13 residues long. J lost 10 bases, V lost 5 bases, and 10 bases had no gene match. CDR3: CASSQGGSSGAFF. In DNA form, the CDR3 reads TGTGCCAGTAGTCAAGGGGGCAGTAGTGGAGCTTTCTTT. The complete variable domain, with remaining parts taken from reference TRBV19 and TRBJ1-1, reads DGGITQSPKYLFRKEGQNVTLSCEQNLNHDAMYWYRQDPGQGLRLIYYSQIVNDFQKGDIAEGYSVSREKKESFPLTVTSAQKNPTAFYLCASSQGGSSGAFFGQGTRLTVV.

The chain has TRBV27 and TRBJ2-5; 12 nucleotides align to TRBD2. The germline V gene encodes CDR1 MNHEY and CDR2 SMNVEV (reference sequence). This CDR3 spans 17 amino acids. Losses at the gene ends were 5 bases for V and 5 bases for J; bases not matched to a gene: 12. The CDR3 region has the DNA TGTGCCAGCAGTGCCGGGGTTCTAGCGGGAGGGTCGGAGACCCAGTACTTC. This translates into CASSAGVLAGGSETQYF.

V is TRBV7-2 and J is TRBJ1-5; D gene uncertain. Germline V gene data show CDR1 as SGHTA and CDR2 as FQGNSA. The CDR3 is 12 amino acids. Trimming took off 1 base at V and 7 bases at J, with 5 bases between the two ends. The CDR3 region has the DNA TGTGCCAGCAGCTTAGATTCGCAGCCCCAGCATTTT. Its translation: CASSLDSQPQHF.

As concerns this clone: Mismatch with germline at one junction end may stem from a read error. This chain connects TRBV9 to TRBJ2-1, with 10 bases that match TRBD2. Looked up from germline, CDR1 is SGDLS and CDR2 is YYNGEE. The CDR3 is 12 amino acids. The CDR3 loop reads CASSAPSSGSLF. For the CDR3, the DNA is TGTGCCAGCAGCGCACCCTCTAGCGGGAGTCTCTTC.

The chain has TRBV5-1 and TRBJ2-2, with D perhaps matching TRBD1 (6 bases). Trimming took off 0 bases at V and 5 bases at J, with 14 bases between the two ends. Germline V gives CDR1 SGHRS, CDR2 YFSETQ. The CDR3 runs 16 residues. The DNA for the CDR3 is TGCGCCAGCAGCTTGGTTGCAGGGGCCCAGACCGGGGAGCTGTTTTTT. This sequence encodes CASSLVAGAQTGELFF.

The V call is TRBV4-2, the J call TRBJ1-1; a possible D gene is TRBD1 (5 bases). The CDR3 has 15 residues. The V gene's germline CDR1 is LGHNA and CDR2 YNFKEQ. V lost 1 base to trimming and J lost 0 bases, with 9 bases between them. CDR3 sequence: CASSQGATVNTEAFF. The DNA of the CDR3 is TGTGCCAGCAGCCAAGGAGCGACAGTGAACACTGAAGCTTTCTTT.

V is TRBV7-2 and J is TRBJ2-5; no clear D gene. Deletions cut 2 bases from V and 6 bases from J, with 1 base between. Germline assignment: CDR1 SGHTA and CDR2 FQGNSA. The CDR3 is made up of 10 amino acids. The CDR3 DNA reads TGTGCCAGCAGCTTAAAGACCCAGTACTTC. Translated: CASSLKTQYF.

The rearrangement joins TRBV7-7 to TRBJ2-1, with D possibly called TRBD1 or TRBD2 (5 bases each). CDR1 is SSHAT, CDR2 FNYEAQ, per germline (reference sequence). Trimming shortened V by 3 bases and J by 7 bases, and 22 bases separated the two germline ends. This CDR3 spans 17 amino acids. Here the CDR3 DNA reads TGTGCCAGCAGCTTGATCGTCGGGGACCTCCCTGAGAATGAGCAGTTCTTC. It yields the protein CASSLIVGDLPENEQFF.

The chain links TRBV27 to TRBJ1-5; D perhaps matches TRBD1 (5 bases). Germline V CDR1 and CDR2: MNHEY, SMNVEV (reference sequence). The CDR3 spans 16 residues. V dropped 6 bases and J dropped 9 bases, with 24 bases sitting between them. CDR3 DNA: TGTGCCAGCAGCTATAACTCTGGGGGGATTGCCGGGCCCCAGCATTTT. Translated: CASSYNSGGIAGPQHF.

This clone was recorded only once. V usage is TRBV6-4 and J usage is TRBJ2-3; 10 nucleotides line up with TRBD2. The CDR3 is 15 amino acids. V trimming: 3 bases; J trimming: 4 bases; junction bases outside the gene matches: 4. Germline CDR1 and CDR2: MRHNA and SNTAGT. CDR3 nucleotides: TGTGCCAGCAGTGATTCTAGCGGGAGTGCAGATACGCAGTATTTT. Translation gives CASSDSSGSADTQYF.

The V and J genes are TRBV6-5 and TRBJ1-1, with D unresolved. This CDR3 contains 13 residues. Per the germline V gene, CDR1 is MNHEY and CDR2 is SVGAGI. The V and J ends lost 6 bases and 9 bases respectively, with 17 bases between them. In nucleotides, the CDR3 is TGTGCCAGCAGGGTCGACAACGCCGGGCAAGCTTTCTTT. Protein product: CASRVDNAGQAFF.

The V and J genes are TRBV18 and TRBJ1-5; D may be TRBD1 (6 bases). Germline CDR1 reads KGHSH; CDR2 reads LQKENI. This CDR3 is 16 amino acids long. V was clipped by 1 base and J by 1 base, with 11 bases between them. The CDR3: CASSPREGGSNQPQHF. As DNA, the CDR3 is TGTGCCAGCTCACCACGGGAGGGGGGCAGCAATCAGCCCCAGCATTTT.

This clone was seen more than once but under ten times. This chain joins TRBV5-6 and TRBJ2-7; 13 bases map to TRBD2. V shed 0 bases and J 6 bases; nucleotides not matched to a gene: 6. This CDR3 contains 16 residues. The germline CDR1 and CDR2 sequences are SGHDT and YYEEEE. The chain's CDR3 is CASSLVRLAGGGEQYF. The CDR3 DNA is TGTGCCAGCAGCTTGGTTCGACTAGCGGGAGGTGGCGAGCAGTACTTC.

This clone occurred a few times. The chain uses TRBV27 and TRBJ1-5; no clear D. The CDR3 has 15 residues. The germline CDR1 and CDR2 sequences are MNHEY and SMNVEV (reference sequence). The V end was cut by 6 bases, the J end by 8 bases, with 20 bases between. CDR3 in amino acids: CASRAHPGGEEPQHF. DNA for the CDR3: TGTGCCAGCAGGGCACATCCTGGAGGAGAGGAGCCCCAGCATTTT.

This rearrangement joins TRBV19 to TRBJ2-5; D call uncertain. Germline values: CDR1 LNHDA, CDR2 SQIVND (reference sequence). Deletions cut 3 bases from V and 2 bases from J, with 7 bases between. The CDR3 extends over 13 amino acids. CDR3 loop: CASSIARQETQYF. CDR3 DNA sequence: TGTGCCAGTAGTATCGCGAGACAAGAGACCCAGTACTTC.

This sequence joins TRBV18 and TRBJ1-2; possible D gene TRBD1, 5 bases. V was clipped by 3 bases and J by 6 bases, with 17 bases between them. The CDR3 has 15 residues. Germline-derived CDR1 and CDR2 are KGHSH and LQKENI. CDR3 sequence (DNA): TGTGCCAGCTCACCGGGGAGTCAGGGAGGCGATGGCTACACCTTC. Amino acids: CASSPGSQGGDGYTF. Supplemented by reference TRBV18 and TRBJ1-2, the full variable domain reads NAGVMQNPRHLVRRRGQEARLRCSPMKGHSHVYWYRQLPEEGLKFMVYLQKENIIDESGMPKERFSAEFPKEGPSILRIQQVVRGDSAAYFCASSPGSQGGDGYTFGSGTRLTVV.

The V call is TRBV6-1, the J call TRBJ1-1; the D is unclear. The CDR3 length is 13 residues. V lost 0 bases and J lost 11, with 13 bases in between. CDR1 and CDR2 from the germline V gene are MNHNS and SASEGT. The CDR3: CASSEAWAGGAFF. The DNA for the CDR3 is TGTGCCAGCAGTGAAGCTTGGGCCGGAGGGGCTTTCTTT.

The J gene is TRBJ1-4, the V gene TRBV7-2; no clear D gene. CDR3 length: 16 residues. V lost 1 base to trimming and J lost 0 bases, with 9 bases between them. CDR1 and CDR2 from the germline V gene are SGHTA and FQGNSA. CDR3 region: CASSLVGRATNEKLFF. CDR3 coding DNA: TGTGCCAGCAGCTTAGTAGGTCGGGCAACTAATGAAAAACTGTTTTTT. Supplemented by reference TRBV7-2 and TRBJ1-4, the full variable domain reads GAGVSQSPSNKVTEKGKDVELRCDPISGHTALYWYRQSLGQGLEFLIYFQGNSAPDKSGLPSDRFSAERTGGSVSTLTIQRTQQEDSAVYLCASSLVGRATNEKLFFGSGTQLSVL.